A single sample gave rise to the 22 T cell receptor beta chains below, sequenced in a study of read filtering for tumor transcriptome and immune sequencing. From 350 to 500 ng of RNA, a library with molecular barcoded alpha/delta and beta/gamma adaptors was made. Each CDR3 protein is one row after TCRdb ran MiXCR on the reads. The repertoire holds around 65,000 distinct CDR3 sequences, with about a fifth as singletons. Sequenced sample: a population of CD138-negative cells sorted from bone marrow. Receptors originate from a donor aged 40 or older with multiple myeloma.

This clonotype was seen ten or more times. The rearrangement uses TRBV7-3 and TRBJ2-1; 10 nucleotides align to TRBD2. Germline V lookup: CDR1 SGHTA, CDR2 FQGTGA. The CDR3 is 14 amino acids. V lost 3 bases and J lost 9; bases outside the gene matches: 5. The chain's CDR3 is CASSLSGGAVEQFF. In DNA, the CDR3 is TGTGCCAGCAGCTTGAGCGGGGGGGCCGTTGAGCAGTTCTTC.

Regarding this clonotype: Since a much larger clone is just one base distant, this may be a read error. The V call is TRBV3-1, the J call TRBJ2-3; D ambiguous. The germline V gene has CDR1 LGHDT and CDR2 YNNKEL (reference sequence). This CDR3 region has 16 residues. The CDR3, as DNA: TGTGCCAGCGGCCAAGATAAGCTTACTAGCACAGATACGCAGTATTTT. Translation gives CASGQDKLTSTDTQYF.

To note about this clonotype: Sequence at one end of the junction differs from germline and may be a read error. This chain joins TRBV7-9 and TRBJ2-3; no firm D call. The CDR3 length is 13 residues. Germline CDR1 is SEHNR and CDR2 is FQNEAQ (reference sequence). CDR3 DNA: TGTGCCAGCAGCTTCCATCACACAGATACGCTGTATTTT. Translated, it gives CASSFHHTDTLYF.

This clonotype was found many times. The rearrangement joins TRBV7-6 to TRBJ2-7, with 8 nucleotides matching TRBD1. V lost 1 base and J lost 0; bases outside the gene matches: 5. CDR1 is SGHVS, CDR2 FNYEAQ, per germline. This CDR3 region has 16 residues. CDR3 sequence: CASSLEGRGLSYEQYF. In nucleotides, the CDR3 is TGTGCCAGCAGCTTAGAAGGCAGGGGGCTCTCCTACGAGCAGTACTTC.

About this clonotype itself: Given a much more abundant clone one base away, this may be a read error. The rearrangement uses TRBV5-4 and TRBJ2-2, with a possible D match to TRBD2 (6 bases). Germline CDR1 SGHNT, CDR2 YYREEE (reference sequence). The CDR3 length is 16 residues. The CDR3 reads CASSSRSGVRTGELSF. In DNA form, the CDR3 reads TGTGCCAGCAGCTCCCGGTCGGGGGTGCGGACCGGGGAGCTGTCTTTT.

This clonotype was found a few times. This chain's CDR3 is CSTRTSGGIFETQYF. The DNA for the CDR3 is TGCAGCACGAGGACTAGCGGGGGAATTTTTGAGACCCAGTACTTC. The V gene is TRBV29-1, the J gene TRBJ2-5; 13 positions agree with TRBD2. The CDR3 is 15 amino acids. V shed 8 bases and J 5 bases; nucleotides not matched to a gene: 11. Germline CDR1 SQVTM, CDR2 ANQGSEA. The entire variable domain, with the rest obtained from reference TRBV29-1 and TRBJ2-5, is as follows: SAVISQKPSRDICQRGTSLTIQCQVDSQVTMMFWYRQQPGQSLTLIATANQGSEATYESGFVIDKFPISRPNLTFSTLTVSNMSPEDSSIYLCSTRTSGGIFETQYFGPGTRLLVL.

This clonotype was seen repeatedly, ten times or more. The chain combines TRBV3-1 with TRBJ1-1; no firm D call. The V end was cut by 4 bases, the J end by 1 base, with 13 bases between. Germline-derived CDR1 and CDR2 are LGHDT and YNNKEL (reference sequence). The CDR3 runs 15 residues. The CDR3 reads CASSPSELSNTEAFF. As DNA, the CDR3 is TGTGCCAGCAGCCCCAGCGAACTTTCGAACACTGAAGCTTTCTTT.

This clonotype was observed many times. The chain joins TRBV20-1 to TRBJ1-1, with a tentative D call TRBD1 (5 bases). Germline V gives CDR1 DFQATT, CDR2 SNEGSKA (reference sequence). Trimming left V 6 bases short and J 8 bases short, with 16 bases between. CDR3 length: 12 residues. CDR3 bases: TGCAGTGCAGTTGAGGGGAGCACCGAAGCTTTCTTT. This codes for CSAVEGSTEAFF.

In its sample, this clonotype was seen many times. The chain has TRBV12-3 or TRBV12-4 and TRBJ2-5; perhaps TRBD2 as D (6 bases). Trimming shortened V by 3 bases and J by 3 bases, and 17 bases separated the two germline ends. The CDR3 is made up of 16 amino acids. The CDR3 loop reads CASSFVVGGGEETQYF. Here the CDR3 DNA reads TGTGCCAGCAGTTTTGTCGTGGGGGGAGGAGAAGAGACCCAGTACTTC.

This clonotype was seen just once. A much more abundant neighbour one base away suggests this may be a read error. V is TRBV10-3 and J is TRBJ1-2, with 8 bases identical to TRBD1. The CDR3 length is 15 residues. Looked up from germline, CDR1 is ENHRY and CDR2 is SYGVKD. The CDR3 sequence: CAIGDAGGKNYGYTF. The CDR3 DNA is TGTGCCATCGGTGATGCAGGGGGCAAGAACTATGGCTACACCTTC.

This clonotype is classed as medium-sized. The CDR3 nucleotides read TGTGCCAGCACCCGCCCAGCGGGGGGTTCCTACAATGAGCAGTTCTTC. Translating it yields CASTRPAGGSYNEQFF. V is TRBV5-4 and J is TRBJ2-1; 9 bases fit TRBD2. V gave up 6 bases and J gave up 1 base; unmatched junction bases: 8. This CDR3 contains 16 residues. Germline V gene lookup returns CDR1 SGHNT and CDR2 YYREEE (reference sequence). Full variable domain (remainder filled in from reference TRBV5-4 and TRBJ2-1): ETGVTQSPTHLIKTRGQQVTLRCSSQSGHNTVSWYQQALGQGPQFIFQYYREEENGRGNFPPRFSGLQFPNYSSELNVNALELDDSALYLCASTRPAGGSYNEQFFGPGTRLTVL.

Concerning this clonotype itself: Given a much more abundant clone one base away, this may be a read error. The CDR3 bases are TGCAGCGTTTTAAGGAGCACTGAAGCTTCCTTT. This sequence encodes CSVLRSTEASF. This chain joins TRBV29-1 and TRBJ1-1; D not certain. Per germline, CDR1 SQVTM and CDR2 ANQGSEA. The CDR3 sequence is 11 residues long.

The chain combines TRBV12-3 or TRBV12-4 with TRBJ2-1; 7 nucleotides line up with TRBD2. This CDR3 is 15 amino acids long. The trim removed 0 bases at V and 5 bases at J, leaving 4 bases unmatched. Here the CDR3 reads CASSLARTRDNEQFF. In DNA form, the CDR3 reads TGTGCCAGCAGTTTAGCGAGGACTAGGGACAATGAGCAGTTCTTC.

The CDR3, as DNA: TGTGCCAGCAGTTATATTCTCAGCGGGAGTAGGGCAGATACGCAGTATTTT. It encodes CASSYILSGSRADTQYF. The chain links TRBV6-2 or TRBV6-3 to TRBJ2-3, with TRBD2 matching 8 bases. Germline CDR1 is MNHEY and CDR2 is SVGEGT. CDR3 length equals 17 residues. The V and J ends lost 3 bases and 4 bases, in that order; junction bases with no gene match: 12.

The chain carries TRBV6-1 and TRBJ1-2; D gene uncertain. The CDR3 loop spans 11 amino acids. Germline CDR1 and CDR2: MNHNS and SASEGT. V was cut by 1 base and J by 8 bases, with 5 bases left in between. The CDR3 reads CASSEVSGYTF. The CDR3 nucleotides are TGTGCCAGCAGTGAAGTGAGCGGCTACACCTTC.

This clonotype was detected a few times. This chain connects TRBV5-1 to TRBJ1-1; 8 bases agree with TRBD1. V dropped 2 bases and J dropped 4; count of bases not matched to a gene: 4. The CDR3 covers 14 residues. CDR1 SGHRS and CDR2 YFSETQ come from the germline V gene. The CDR3 here is CASSLRTGPTEAFF. The CDR3 DNA reads as TGCGCCAGCAGCTTAAGGACAGGGCCCACTGAAGCTTTCTTT.

This clonotype has a count of ten or more. This chain uses TRBV7-8 with TRBJ2-3; weak D call: TRBD1 (9 bases). The germline CDR1 and CDR2 sequences are SGHVS and FQNEAQ. V lost 3 bases and J 4 bases, leaving 29 bases between the germline ends. The CDR3 runs to 20 residues. As DNA, the CDR3 is TGTGCCAGCAGCTTTCTCATGGGACAGGGTTTAGGACTAGCCCCAGATACGCAGTATTTT. It is translated as CASSFLMGQGLGLAPDTQYF.

Ten or more counts support this clonotype. The genes are TRBV6-1 and TRBJ2-2; D is undetermined. Deletions cut 8 bases from V and 0 bases from J, with 10 bases between. This CDR3 contains 14 residues. CDR1 and CDR2 (germline): MNHNS, SASEGT. DNA for the CDR3: TGTGCCAGCTGGCGAACCACGAACACCGGGGAGCTGTTTTTT. It codes for CASWRTTNTGELFF.

Remarks on this clonotype: A much larger clone differs by one base, so this may be a read error. The chain is built from TRBV28 and TRBJ2-7, with a weak D call TRBD2 (6 bases). The germline V and J ends were trimmed by 3 bases and 9 bases, with 21 bases remaining between them. Per germline, CDR1 MDHEN and CDR2 SYDVKM. CDR3 length: 15 amino acids. The CDR3 DNA reads TGTGCCAGCAGTTTCTTAGCGGTACTGGGTAGGGGGCAGTACTTC. It yields the protein CASSFLAVLGRGQYF.

At least ten counts were recorded for this clonotype. The chain couples TRBV20-1 to TRBJ2-2, with a weak D call TRBD1 (6 bases). The CDR3 contains 15 residues. Per germline, CDR1 DFQATT and CDR2 SNEGSKA (reference sequence). V was pared by 5 bases and J by 0 bases, with 13 bases between. Written as DNA, the CDR3 is TGCAGTGCTGGAGGACAGTCCCCGAACACCGGGGAGCTGTTTTTT. Amino acid sequence: CSAGGQSPNTGELFF.

This clonotype has at least ten counts. The rearrangement links TRBV2 to TRBJ2-1, with D perhaps matching TRBD2 (5 bases). The CDR3 covers 12 residues. V was pared by 6 bases and J by 7 bases, with 10 bases between. Germline CDR1 is SNHLY and CDR2 is FYNNEI. CDR3 DNA: TGTGCCAGCAGGCGGGCTGGAAATGAGCAGTTCTTC. Translated: CASRRAGNEQFF.

A word on this clonotype: The junction departs from germline at one end; a sequencing error may be responsible. The chain uses TRBV12-3 or TRBV12-4 and TRBJ1-6, with D unclear. The CDR3 runs 14 residues. In nucleotides, the CDR3 is TGTGCCAGCAGTCCAAGCCAGGTCAACTCACTCCTCCACTTT. Translated, it gives CASSPSQVNSLLHF.